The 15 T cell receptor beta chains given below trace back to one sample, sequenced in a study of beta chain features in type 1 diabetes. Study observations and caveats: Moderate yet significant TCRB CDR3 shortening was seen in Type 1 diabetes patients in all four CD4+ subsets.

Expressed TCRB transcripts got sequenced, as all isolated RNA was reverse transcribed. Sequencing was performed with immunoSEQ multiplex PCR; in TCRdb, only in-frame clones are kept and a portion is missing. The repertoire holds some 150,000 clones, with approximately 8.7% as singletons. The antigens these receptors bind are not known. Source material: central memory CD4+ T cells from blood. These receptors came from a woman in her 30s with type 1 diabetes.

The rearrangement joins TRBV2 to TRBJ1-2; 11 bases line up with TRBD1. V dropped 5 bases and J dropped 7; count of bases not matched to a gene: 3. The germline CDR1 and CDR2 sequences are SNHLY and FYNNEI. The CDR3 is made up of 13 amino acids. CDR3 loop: CASSYGTGGGYTF. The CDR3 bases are TGTGCCAGCAGTTACGGGACAGGGGGTGGCTACACCTTC. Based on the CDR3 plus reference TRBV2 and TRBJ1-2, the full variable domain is EPEVTQTPSHQVTQMGQEVILRCVPISNHLYFYWYRQILGQKVEFLVSFYNNEISEKSEIFDDQFSVERPDGSNFTLKIRSTKLEDSAMYFCASSYGTGGGYTFGSGTRLTVV.

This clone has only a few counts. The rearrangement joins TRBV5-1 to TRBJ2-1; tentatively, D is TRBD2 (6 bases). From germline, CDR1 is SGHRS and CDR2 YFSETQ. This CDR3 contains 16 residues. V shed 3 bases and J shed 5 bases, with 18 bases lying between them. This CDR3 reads CASSSLTSRADNEQFF. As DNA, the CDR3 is TGCGCCAGCAGCTCCCTAACTAGCAGAGCCGACAATGAGCAGTTCTTC.

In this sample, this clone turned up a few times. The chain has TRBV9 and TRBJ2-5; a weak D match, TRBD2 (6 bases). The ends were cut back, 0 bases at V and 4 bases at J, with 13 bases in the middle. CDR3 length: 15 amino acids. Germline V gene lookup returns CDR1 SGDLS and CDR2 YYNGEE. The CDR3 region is CASSVDRGTAETQYF. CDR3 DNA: TGTGCCAGCAGCGTAGATCGGGGGACGGCAGAGACCCAGTACTTC.

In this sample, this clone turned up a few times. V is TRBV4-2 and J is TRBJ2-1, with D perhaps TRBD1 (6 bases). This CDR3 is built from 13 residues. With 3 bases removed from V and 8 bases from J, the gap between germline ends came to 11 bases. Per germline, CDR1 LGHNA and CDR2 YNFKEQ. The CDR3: CASSHPGGDEQFF. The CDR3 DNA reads TGTGCCAGCAGCCACCCTGGGGGCGATGAGCAGTTCTTC.

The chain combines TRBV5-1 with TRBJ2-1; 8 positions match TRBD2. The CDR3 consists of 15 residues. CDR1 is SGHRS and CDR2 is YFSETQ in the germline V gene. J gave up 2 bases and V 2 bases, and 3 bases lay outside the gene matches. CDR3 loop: CASSLAGDTYNEQFF. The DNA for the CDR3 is TGCGCCAGCAGCTTAGCGGGAGACACCTACAATGAGCAGTTCTTC.

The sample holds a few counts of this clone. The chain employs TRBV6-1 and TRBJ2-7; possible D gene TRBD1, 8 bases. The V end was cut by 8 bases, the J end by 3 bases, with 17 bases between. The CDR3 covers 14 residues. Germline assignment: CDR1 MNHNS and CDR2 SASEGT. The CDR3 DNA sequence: TGTGCCAGCGGACTAGGACAGGGAGGCTACGAGCAGTACTTC. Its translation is CASGLGQGGYEQYF.

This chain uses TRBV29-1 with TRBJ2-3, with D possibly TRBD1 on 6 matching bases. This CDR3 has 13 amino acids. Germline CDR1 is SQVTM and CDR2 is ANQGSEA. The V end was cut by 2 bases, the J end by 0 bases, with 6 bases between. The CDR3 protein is CSVEQGSTDTQYF. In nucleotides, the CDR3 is TGCAGCGTTGAACAGGGGAGCACAGATACGCAGTATTTT.

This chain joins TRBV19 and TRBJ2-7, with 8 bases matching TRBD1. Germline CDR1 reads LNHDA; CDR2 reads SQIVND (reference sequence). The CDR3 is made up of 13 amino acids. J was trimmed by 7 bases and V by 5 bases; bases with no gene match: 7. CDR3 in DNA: TGTGCCAGTAGTGTCCAGGGGGCTCGGGAGCAGTACTTC. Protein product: CASSVQGAREQYF.

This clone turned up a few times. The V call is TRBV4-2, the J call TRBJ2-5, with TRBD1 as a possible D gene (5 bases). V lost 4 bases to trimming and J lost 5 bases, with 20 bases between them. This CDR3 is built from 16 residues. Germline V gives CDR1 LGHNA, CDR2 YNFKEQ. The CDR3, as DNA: TGTGCCAGCAGCCCGACTGGGGCACCCGGCGATGAGACCCAGTACTTC. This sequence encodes CASSPTGAPGDETQYF.

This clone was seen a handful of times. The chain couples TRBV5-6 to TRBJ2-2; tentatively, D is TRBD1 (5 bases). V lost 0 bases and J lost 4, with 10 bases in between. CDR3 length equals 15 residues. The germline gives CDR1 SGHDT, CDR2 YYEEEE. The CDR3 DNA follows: TGTGCCAGCAGCTTGGCAGGGATTCTCACCGGGGAGCTGTTTTTT. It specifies CASSLAGILTGELFF.

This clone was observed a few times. CDR3 region: CASSGGGAGNQPQHF. The DNA for the CDR3 is TGTGCCAGCAGTGGTGGGGGGGCTGGCAATCAGCCCCAGCATTTT. The chain carries TRBV2 and TRBJ1-5, with a tentative D call TRBD1 (6 bases). Looked up from germline, CDR1 is SNHLY and CDR2 is FYNNEI. This CDR3 has 15 amino acids. V was cut by 4 bases and J by 2 bases, with 12 bases left in between.

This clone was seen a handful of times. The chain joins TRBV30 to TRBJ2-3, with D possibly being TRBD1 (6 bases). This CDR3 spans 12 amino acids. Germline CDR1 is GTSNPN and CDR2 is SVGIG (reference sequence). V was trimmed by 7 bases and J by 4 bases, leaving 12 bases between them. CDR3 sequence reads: CALQGRADTQYF. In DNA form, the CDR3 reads TGTGCCTTACAGGGAAGGGCAGATACGCAGTATTTT.

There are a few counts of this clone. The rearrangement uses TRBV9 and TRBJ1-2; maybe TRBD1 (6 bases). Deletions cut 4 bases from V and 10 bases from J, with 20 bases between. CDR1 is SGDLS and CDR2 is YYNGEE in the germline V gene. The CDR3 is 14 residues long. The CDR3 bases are TGTGCCAGCAGCTCTCGAGGGGGGGAAGGGACCTACACCTTC. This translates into CASSSRGGEGTYTF.

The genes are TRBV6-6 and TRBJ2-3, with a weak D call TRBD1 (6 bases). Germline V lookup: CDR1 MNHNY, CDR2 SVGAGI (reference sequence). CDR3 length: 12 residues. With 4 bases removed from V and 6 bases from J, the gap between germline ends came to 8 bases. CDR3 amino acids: CASSFQGDTQYF. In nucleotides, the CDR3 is TGTGCCAGCAGTTTCCAGGGGGATACGCAGTATTTT.

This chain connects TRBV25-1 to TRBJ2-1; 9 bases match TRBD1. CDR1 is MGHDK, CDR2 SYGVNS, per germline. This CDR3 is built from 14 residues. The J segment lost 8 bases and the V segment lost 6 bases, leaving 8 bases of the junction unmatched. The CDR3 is CASRQTGQGDEQFF. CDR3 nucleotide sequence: TGTGCCAGCAGACAAACGGGACAGGGCGATGAGCAGTTCTTC.